Each of the 16 T cell receptor beta chains below was sequenced from the same sample in a study of molecular identifiers for immune sequencing clone quantification. TCRdb used MiXCR to reprocess the PCR reads, holding one entry per CDR3 protein. The data contain about 320,000 distinct CDR3 sequences, over 20% of them singletons. Sequences were obtained from naive CD8+ T cells from blood, with Jurkat cell RNA spiked in. Subset denoted: FACS-sorted CD8+CD4-CCR7+CD45RA+ naive T cells. These receptors were taken from a human donor in good health. Some libraries in this study had Jurkat cell RNA spiked in.

In its sample, this clonotype was seen many times. The CDR3: CASSSLFGPYNEQFF. In DNA form, the CDR3 reads TGTGCCAGCAGCTCGCTTTTTGGTCCCTACAATGAGCAGTTCTTC. This rearrangement joins TRBV7-2 to TRBJ2-1; D is undetermined. In germline, CDR1 is SGHTA, CDR2 FQGNSA. The CDR3 is 15 residues long. V was pared by 4 bases and J by 2 bases, with 12 bases between.

This clonotype was picked up many times. The chain couples TRBV24-1 to TRBJ2-3; D ambiguous. V shed 5 bases and J shed 6 bases, with 11 bases lying between them. This CDR3 comprises 13 residues. Germline V gene sequence: CDR1 KGHDR, CDR2 SFDVKD. The CDR3 reads CATSAGILDTQYF. CDR3 sequence (DNA): TGTGCCACCAGTGCCGGTATCCTGGATACGCAGTATTTT.

This clonotype was picked up many times. This chain joins TRBV12-3 or TRBV12-4 and TRBJ2-3, with TRBD1 identical over 8 bases. This CDR3 is 13 amino acids long. With 10 bases clipped from V and 2 bases from J, the junction kept 5 bases outside the gene matches. The CDR3 bases are TGTGCCACACAGGGGGACCACACAGATACGCAGTATTTT. This encodes CATQGDHTDTQYF.

The count of this clonotype is one. The rearrangement uses TRBV28 and TRBJ2-2; 7 positions agree with TRBD1. The length of the CDR3 is 15 residues. V was pared by 7 bases and J by 3 bases, with 8 bases of the junction left unmatched. Germline V CDR1 and CDR2: MDHEN, SYDVKM. CDR3 sequence (DNA): TGTGCCAGCACTACTTATACAGGGGACACCGGGGAGCTGTTTTTT. Encoded protein: CASTTYTGDTGELFF.

This clonotype was seen ten or more times. The chain joins TRBV13 to TRBJ1-5; a weak D match, TRBD1 (5 bases). The CDR3 runs to 16 residues. The germline gives CDR1 PRHDT, CDR2 FYEKMQ (reference sequence). V was clipped by 5 bases and J by 0 bases, with 14 bases between them. CDR3 nucleotide sequence: TGTGCCAGCAGCACCCGGGGCGCGAATAGCAATCAGCCCCAGCATTTT. Translated, it gives CASSTRGANSNQPQHF.

The V call is TRBV4-1, the J call TRBJ2-1, with 11 bases fitting TRBD2. Germline V lookup: CDR1 MGHRA, CDR2 YSYEKL. V lost 4 bases, J lost 10 bases, and 12 bases stayed unmatched. The CDR3 is made up of 16 amino acids. This CDR3 is CASSLPLAGVLREQFF. Here the CDR3 DNA reads TGCGCCAGCAGCCTACCACTAGCGGGGGTGCTTCGGGAGCAGTTCTTC.

This clonotype came up many times. This rearrangement joins TRBV9 to TRBJ2-5; 8 bases fit TRBD2. The length of the CDR3 is 14 residues. The V segment lost 1 base and the J segment 4 bases; nucleotides outside the gene matches: 3. Per germline, CDR1 SGDLS and CDR2 YYNGEE. This CDR3 is CASSVSGLAETQYF. The CDR3 coding sequence is TGTGCCAGCAGCGTATCTGGACTAGCAGAGACCCAGTACTTC.

In regard to this clonotype: This may arise from a read error, as a much more abundant clone is one base away. The genes are TRBV12-3 or TRBV12-4 and TRBJ1-5, with D hard to call. The CDR3 extends over 16 amino acids. Written as DNA, the CDR3 is TGTGCCAGCAGTTTGGGCGGTGACGGGTCGCGTCAGCCCCGGCATTTT. Translating gives CASSLGGDGSRQPRHF.

V and J are TRBV4-1 and TRBJ2-3; a weak D match, TRBD2 (7 bases). This CDR3 contains 17 residues. CDR1 is MGHRA, CDR2 YSYEKL, per germline. Trimming stripped 3 bases from V and 1 base from J, with 17 bases between. The DNA for the CDR3 is TGCGCCAGCAGCCAGTCGGGATCGGGGGGCGGCACAGATACGCAGTATTTT. This codes for CASSQSGSGGGTDTQYF.

This clonotype was picked up many times. The rearrangement links TRBV6-5 to TRBJ2-5; D is tentatively TRBD1 or TRBD2 (6 bases each). The V end lost 6 bases, the J end lost 5 bases, and 22 bases lay between the germline ends. This CDR3 comprises 16 residues. Germline V CDR1 and CDR2: MNHEY, SVGAGI. CDR3 region: CASREGHRRIQETQYF. CDR3 DNA sequence: TGTGCCAGCAGGGAGGGACATCGACGGATCCAGGAGACCCAGTACTTC.

This clonotype was seen repeatedly, ten times or more. The V and J genes are TRBV29-1 and TRBJ2-1; D gene uncertain. The CDR3 consists of 16 residues. With 2 bases removed from V and 4 bases from J, the gap between germline ends came to 18 bases. CDR1 SQVTM and CDR2 ANQGSEA come from the germline V gene. CDR3 in DNA: TGCAGCGTTGAAAAAGGCGGCATGATTCGGTACAATGAGCAGTTCTTC. Protein: CSVEKGGMIRYNEQFF.

To note about this clonotype: A much larger clonotype is one base distant, so this may be a read error. The chain couples TRBV30 to TRBJ1-1, with 7 bases aligning to TRBD1. Germline CDR1 GTSNPN, CDR2 SVGIG (reference sequence). The CDR3 runs 12 residues. The CDR3 DNA reads TGTGCCTGGGGACAGGCGGGGACTGGAGCTTTCTTT. Translation gives CAWGQAGTGAFF.

This clonotype has more than one count but fewer than ten. This chain links TRBV5-6 with TRBJ1-1; possibly TRBD1 for D (6 bases). Trimming pared 5 bases from V and 6 bases from J, leaving 14 bases between. This CDR3 has 13 residues. Germline values: CDR1 SGHDT, CDR2 YYEEEE. This CDR3 is CASRTGGLPEAFF. The CDR3 DNA is TGTGCCAGCAGGACGGGGGGGCTGCCTGAAGCTTTCTTT.

This clonotype was seen only a few times. The rearrangement links TRBV20-1 to TRBJ2-7, with 10 nucleotides matching TRBD1. The CDR3 is 13 amino acids. Germline CDR1 is DFQATT and CDR2 is SNEGSKA (reference sequence). With 6 bases clipped from V and 1 base from J, the junction kept 3 bases outside the gene matches. CDR3 amino acids: CSAGTGESYEQYF. The CDR3 nucleotides are TGCAGTGCGGGGACAGGGGAGTCCTACGAGCAGTACTTC.

This chain joins TRBV25-1 and TRBJ2-7; D is perhaps TRBD2 (6 bases). V gave up 6 bases and J gave up 6 bases, with 18 bases separating them. Germline values: CDR1 MGHDK, CDR2 SYGVNS. This CDR3 region has 14 residues. The chain's CDR3 is CASRGTSSFCEQYF. The CDR3 DNA reads as TGTGCCAGCAGGGGTACTAGCTCGTTCTGCGAGCAGTACTTC.

A note on this clonotype: With a much larger clone just one base away, this may be a read error. As DNA, the CDR3 is TGTGCCAGCAATTACAGCAGGGGGCTTACTGAAGCTTTCTTT. This encodes CASNYSRGLTEAFF. The J gene is TRBJ1-1, the V gene TRBV6-5; 8 bases are a match to TRBD1. The CDR3 is 14 amino acids. The germline V gene encodes CDR1 MNHEY and CDR2 SVGAGI.